The clone carrying this T cell receptor beta chain was counted only a few times. Its matching antigen is unknown. A junction boundary mismatches the germline segment, possibly from a read error. Amplification yielded TCR beta CDR3 regions, with RNA transcripts as the source. The HTBI primer set was used in a first-round RT-PCR of the TCR CDR3. MiXCR was run by TCRdb on the multiplex PCR reads, yielding one entry per CDR3 protein. The repertoire holds some 550,000 distinct CDR3 sequences, with roughly 15% as singletons. The data derive from a study of T cells in Graves' hyperthyroidism and ophthalmopathy. Diagnosis relied on clinical symptoms, serum thyroxine and TRAb, thyroid ultrasound and orbital computed tomography. The CDR3 extends over 16 amino acids. Per the germline V gene, CDR1 is MNHEY and CDR2 is SMNVEV (reference sequence). Study results and caveats: Expanded thyroid clonotypes (above 0.001) were mostly also found in blood.

This chain uses TRBV27 with TRBJ2-2, with a tentative D call TRBD2 (6 bases). This receptor was identified in a woman between 40 and 50 years old with Graves' ophthalmopathy. Sequencing input: blood. The CDR3 here is CASSSYRGGNPGELFF. DNA for the CDR3: TGTGCCAGCAGCTCTTATAGGGGCGGGAACCCCGGGGAGCTGTTTTTT.